The 20 T cell receptor beta chains listed next were all sequenced from one sample in a study of blood T cells in healthy people across ages. It was with a sample-barcoded 5' primer and a J-beta primer mix that a second PCR of roughly 7 to 12 cycles was run. Each CDR3 protein is one row after TCRdb ran MiXCR on the 5' RACE reads. The sample carries approximately 1.5 million distinct CDR3 sequences, about 31% recorded once. The sample comprised blood. These receptors all come from a woman younger than 45 in good health.

This chain uses TRBV5-1 with TRBJ2-1, with 9 positions matching TRBD2. Per the germline V gene, CDR1 is SGHRS and CDR2 is YFSETQ. V lost 2 bases and J lost 9; bases outside the gene matches: 9. CDR3 length: 15 residues. The CDR3 nucleotides read TGCGCCAGCAGCTTTTTAGCGGGAGCCCCAGTTGAGCAGTTCTTC. It is translated as CASSFLAGAPVEQFF.

This clonotype turned up a few times. V is TRBV4-2 and J is TRBJ2-7, with TRBD1 as a possible D gene (5 bases). CDR1 and CDR2 (germline): LGHNA, YNFKEQ. The V end was cut by 3 bases, the J end by 9 bases, with 24 bases between. The CDR3 consists of 16 residues. The CDR3 here is CASSHTRQQGPSGQYF. DNA of the CDR3: TGTGCCAGCAGCCACACCCGACAGCAGGGTCCCAGTGGGCAGTACTTC.

This rearrangement joins TRBV6-1 to TRBJ2-5; weak D call: TRBD2 (6 bases). This CDR3 has 12 residues. Between the trimmed V and J ends, which lost 8 bases and 5 bases, there was a span of 12 bases. From germline, CDR1 is MNHNS and CDR2 SASEGT. This CDR3 reads CASRAGRETQYF. Written as DNA, the CDR3 is TGTGCCAGCCGAGCAGGGAGGGAGACCCAGTACTTC.

This clonotype was seen ten or more times. An end of the junction does not agree with germline; a read error may underlie this. The V and J genes are TRBV5-1 and TRBJ1-2; no firm D call. The CDR3 length is 14 residues. Germline loops: CDR1 SGHRS, CDR2 YFSETQ. The CDR3 sequence: CASSLDGTNYGYTF. DNA of the CDR3: TGTGCCAGCAGCTTAGACGGGACTAACTATGGCTACACCTTC. The full variable domain, its missing parts supplied by reference TRBV5-1 and TRBJ1-2, is KAGVTQTPRYLIKTRGQQVTLSCSPISGHRSVSWYQQTPGQGLQFLFEYFSETQRNKGNFPGRFSGRQFSNSRSEMNVSTLELGDSALYLCASSLDGTNYGYTFGSGTRLTVV.

V gene TRBV28 combines with J gene TRBJ2-1, with D unclear. Trimming stripped 3 bases from V and 12 bases from J, with 12 bases between. Germline V gene sequence: CDR1 MDHEN, CDR2 SYDVKM. CDR3 length equals 12 residues. CDR3 in DNA: TGTGCCAGCAGTTTCGGTACAGTTGGGCAGTTCTTC. The encoded protein is CASSFGTVGQFF.

The table lists this clonotype with a count of one. V and J are TRBV14 and TRBJ1-5, with TRBD1 matching over 7 bases. Losses at the gene ends were 3 bases for V and 11 bases for J; bases not matched to a gene: 7. Germline V gene sequence: CDR1 SGHDN, CDR2 FVKESK. This CDR3 contains 13 residues. CDR3 protein: CASSQIHRGAQHF. The CDR3 region has the DNA TGTGCCAGCAGCCAGATTCACAGGGGAGCCCAGCATTTT.

This clonotype was found a few times. V and J are TRBV29-1 and TRBJ2-1; the D is unclear. The CDR3 loop spans 11 amino acids. The V and J ends lost 6 bases and 8 bases respectively, with 11 bases between them. Germline CDR1 SQVTM, CDR2 ANQGSEA. The CDR3 DNA follows: TGCAGCGTCCACCGGTGGGATGAGCAGTTCTTC. Its protein is CSVHRWDEQFF.

This clonotype occurred a few times. The genes are TRBV27 and TRBJ1-5, with TRBD1 as a possible D gene (5 bases). Per germline, CDR1 MNHEY and CDR2 SMNVEV (reference sequence). Between the trimmed V and J ends, which lost 6 bases and 5 bases, there was a span of 17 bases. CDR3 length: 15 residues. The CDR3 DNA follows: TGTGCCAGCAGGAAAGGGTCCAGGGCCGATCAGCCCCAGCATTTT. The encoded protein is CASRKGSRADQPQHF.

The gene calls are TRBV7-2 and TRBJ2-3, with 9 bases aligning to TRBD2. Germline lookup yields CDR1 SGHTA and CDR2 FQGNSA. CDR3 size: 15 residues. Germline trimming cut 5 bases from V and 8 bases from J; bases unmatched to any gene: 11. CDR3 region: CASSPSGRPGGTQYF. The DNA of the CDR3 is TGTGCCAGCAGCCCCAGCGGGAGGCCAGGGGGTACGCAGTATTTT.

This chain uses TRBV7-9 with TRBJ1-2; D is uncertain. Trimming cost V 1 base and J 4 bases, with 7 bases left between them. CDR1 SEHNR and CDR2 FQNEAQ come from the germline V gene (reference sequence). This CDR3 spans 13 amino acids. CDR3 amino acids: CASSLERSYGYTF. In DNA form, the CDR3 reads TGTGCCAGCAGCTTAGAACGGAGCTATGGCTACACCTTC.

The sample holds many counts of this clonotype. V gene TRBV7-9 combines with J gene TRBJ1-4, with D uncertain. V shed 4 bases and J shed 2 bases, with 8 bases lying between them. Germline V lookup: CDR1 SEHNR, CDR2 FQNEAQ (reference sequence). This CDR3 contains 14 residues. CDR3 residues: CASSWSGTNEKLFF. As DNA, the CDR3 is TGTGCCAGCAGCTGGAGCGGGACTAATGAAAAACTGTTTTTT.

This sequence joins TRBV20-1 and TRBJ1-2; TRBD1 matches 8 bases. The CDR3 runs to 12 residues. The trim removed 4 bases at V and 7 bases at J, leaving 5 bases unmatched. Germline V gene data show CDR1 as DFQATT and CDR2 as SNEGSKA (reference sequence). The CDR3 sequence: CSATRGLGGYTF. The CDR3, as DNA: TGCAGTGCTACCAGGGGGCTGGGTGGCTACACCTTC.

This clonotype was seen a few times. The chain is built from TRBV4-1 and TRBJ2-5; D perhaps matches TRBD2 (5 bases). Between the trimmed V and J ends, which lost 7 bases and 5 bases, there was a span of 17 bases. The CDR3 is made up of 14 amino acids. The germline CDR1 and CDR2 sequences are MGHRA and YSYEKL. The CDR3 coding sequence is TGCGCCAGCATTGGACTGACGCGGTGGGAGACCCAGTACTTC. Its protein is CASIGLTRWETQYF.

This clonotype has more than one count but fewer than ten. J is TRBJ2-1 and V is TRBV29-1, with D possibly matching TRBD2 (5 bases). Germline CDR1 reads SQVTM; CDR2 reads ANQGSEA. With 3 bases removed from V and 1 base from J, the gap between germline ends came to 10 bases. The CDR3 contains 14 residues. As DNA, the CDR3 is TGCAGCGTTGAGGTACGGAGGTCCTACAATGAGCAGTTCTTC. It codes for CSVEVRRSYNEQFF.

This clonotype occurred a few times. The J gene is TRBJ2-3, the V gene TRBV6-6, with a tentative D call TRBD1 (5 bases). The V end lost 8 bases, the J end lost 5 bases, and 14 bases lay between the germline ends. In germline, CDR1 is MNHNY, CDR2 SVGAGI (reference sequence). This CDR3 is 13 amino acids long. CDR3 sequence (DNA): TGTGCCAGCTCCTATCAGCAGGGAGATACGCAGTATTTT. Encoded protein: CASSYQQGDTQYF.

The chain uses TRBV12-3 or TRBV12-4 and TRBJ2-7; D ambiguous. V was pared by 3 bases and J by 3 bases, with 12 bases between. CDR3 length: 14 residues. The CDR3 DNA reads TGTGCCAGCAGTTTCCACAGAGGCCGCTACGAGCAGTACTTC. Translation: CASSFHRGRYEQYF.

This clonotype was recorded a few times. The chain is built from TRBV27 and TRBJ2-7; the D gene is possibly TRBD2 (6 bases). Germline values: CDR1 MNHEY, CDR2 SMNVEV (reference sequence). The CDR3 covers 14 residues. V was shortened by 6 bases and J by 4 bases, with 16 bases between the two germline ends. CDR3 residues: CASRLLAVSYEQYF. DNA of the CDR3: TGTGCCAGCAGACTACTAGCAGTTTCTTACGAGCAGTACTTC.

This clonotype was counted only a few times. The chain employs TRBV24-1 and TRBJ2-6; D is perhaps TRBD2 (6 bases). Germline V CDR1 and CDR2: KGHDR, SFDVKD. V was pared by 1 base and J by 0 bases, with 6 bases between. The CDR3 covers 16 residues. CDR3 nucleotides: TGTGCCACCAGTGATTTCGGGGGCTCTGGGGCCAACGTCCTGACTTTC. As protein: CATSDFGGSGANVLTF.

The rearrangement joins TRBV15 to TRBJ1-2, with 7 bases that match TRBD1. V was clipped by 0 bases and J by 4 bases; unmatched bases: 11. The CDR3 is made up of 17 amino acids. Germline V gives CDR1 LNHNV, CDR2 YYDKDF (reference sequence). This CDR3 reads CATSRDAGPTGLYGYTF. CDR3 in DNA: TGTGCCACCAGCAGAGATGCAGGGCCGACAGGGCTCTATGGCTACACCTTC.

This chain uses TRBV11-2 with TRBJ1-1, with TRBD1 as a possible D gene (5 bases). Germline V lookup: CDR1 SGHAT, CDR2 FQNNGV. Trimming stripped 5 bases from V and 5 bases from J, with 15 bases between. The CDR3 runs 14 residues. DNA for the CDR3: TGTGCCAGCAGCCCGGGGGGGACCGAGACTGAAGCTTTCTTT. Its translation is CASSPGGTETEAFF.